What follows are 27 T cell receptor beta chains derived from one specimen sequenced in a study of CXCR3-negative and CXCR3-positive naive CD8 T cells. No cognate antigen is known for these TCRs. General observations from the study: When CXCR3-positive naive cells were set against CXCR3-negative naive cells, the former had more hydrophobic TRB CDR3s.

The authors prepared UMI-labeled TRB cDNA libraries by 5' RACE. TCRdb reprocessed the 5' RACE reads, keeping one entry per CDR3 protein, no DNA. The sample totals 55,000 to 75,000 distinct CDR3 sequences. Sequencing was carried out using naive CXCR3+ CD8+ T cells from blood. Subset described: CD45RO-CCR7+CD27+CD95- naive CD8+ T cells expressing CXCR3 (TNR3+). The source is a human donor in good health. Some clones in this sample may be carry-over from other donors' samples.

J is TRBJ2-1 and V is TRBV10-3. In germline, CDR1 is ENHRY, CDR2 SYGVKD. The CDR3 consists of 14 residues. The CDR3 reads CAISEPSVGGEQFF.

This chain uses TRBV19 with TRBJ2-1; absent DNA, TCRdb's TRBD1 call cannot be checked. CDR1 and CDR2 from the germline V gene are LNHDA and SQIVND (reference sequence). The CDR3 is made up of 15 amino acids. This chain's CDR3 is CASSIDPGTGSEQFF.

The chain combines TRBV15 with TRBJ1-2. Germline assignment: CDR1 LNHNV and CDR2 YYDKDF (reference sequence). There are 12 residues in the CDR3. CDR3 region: CATLTENYGYTF.

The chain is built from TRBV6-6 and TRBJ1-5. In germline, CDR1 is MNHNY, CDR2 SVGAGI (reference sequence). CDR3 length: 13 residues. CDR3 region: CASSKGSNQPQHF.

CDR3 in amino acids: CASSPLDREVNYGYTF. This sequence joins TRBV12-3 or TRBV12-4 and TRBJ1-2; lacking DNA, the TRBD1 call made by TCRdb goes unchecked. The CDR3 length is 16 residues.

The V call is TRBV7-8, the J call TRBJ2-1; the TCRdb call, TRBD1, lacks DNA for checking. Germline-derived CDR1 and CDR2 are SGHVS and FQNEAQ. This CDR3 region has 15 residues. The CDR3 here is CASSLVGASYNEQFF.

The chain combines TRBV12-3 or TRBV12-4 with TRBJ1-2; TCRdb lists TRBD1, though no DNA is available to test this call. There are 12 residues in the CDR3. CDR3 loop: CASSFPGYGYTF.

CDR3 region: CASSVESGRSYNEQFF. The V gene is TRBV9, the J gene TRBJ2-1. Germline CDR1 is SGDLS and CDR2 is YYNGEE. There are 16 residues in the CDR3.

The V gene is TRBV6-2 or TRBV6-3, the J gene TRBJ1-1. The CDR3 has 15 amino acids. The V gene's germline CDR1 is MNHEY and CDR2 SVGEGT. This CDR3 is CASTEENLMNTEAFF.

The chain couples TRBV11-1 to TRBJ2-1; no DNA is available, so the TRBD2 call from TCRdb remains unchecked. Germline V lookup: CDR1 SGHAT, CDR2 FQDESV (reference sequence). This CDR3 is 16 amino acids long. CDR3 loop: CASSLGASGSLYEQFF.

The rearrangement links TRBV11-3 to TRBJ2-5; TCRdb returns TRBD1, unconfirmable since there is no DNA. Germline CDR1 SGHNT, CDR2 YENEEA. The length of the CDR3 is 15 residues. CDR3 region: CASSLLGGGAETQYF.

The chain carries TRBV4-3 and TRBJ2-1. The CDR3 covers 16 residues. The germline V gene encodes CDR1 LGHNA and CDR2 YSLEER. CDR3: CASSQGAKSSYNEQFF.

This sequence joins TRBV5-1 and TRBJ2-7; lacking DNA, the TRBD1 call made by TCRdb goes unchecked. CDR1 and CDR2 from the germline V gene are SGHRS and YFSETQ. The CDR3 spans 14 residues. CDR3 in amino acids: CASSDRTGAGEQYF.

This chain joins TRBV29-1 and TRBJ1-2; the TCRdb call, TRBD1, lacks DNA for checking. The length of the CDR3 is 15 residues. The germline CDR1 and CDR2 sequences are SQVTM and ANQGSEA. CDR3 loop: CSVGPRGQGDYGYTF.

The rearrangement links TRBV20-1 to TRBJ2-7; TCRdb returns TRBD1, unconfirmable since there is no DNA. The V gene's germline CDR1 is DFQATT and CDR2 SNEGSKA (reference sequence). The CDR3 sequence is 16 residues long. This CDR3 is CSARAPLGTWDYEQYF.

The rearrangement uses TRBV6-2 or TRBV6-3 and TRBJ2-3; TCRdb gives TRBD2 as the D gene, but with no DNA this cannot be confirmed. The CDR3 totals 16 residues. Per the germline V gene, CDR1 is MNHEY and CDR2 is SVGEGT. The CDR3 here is CASSYLGLAGTDTQYF.

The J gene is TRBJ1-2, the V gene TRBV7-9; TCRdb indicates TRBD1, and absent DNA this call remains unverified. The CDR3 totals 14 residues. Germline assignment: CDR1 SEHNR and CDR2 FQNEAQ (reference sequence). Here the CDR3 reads CASSSGQLYYGYTF.

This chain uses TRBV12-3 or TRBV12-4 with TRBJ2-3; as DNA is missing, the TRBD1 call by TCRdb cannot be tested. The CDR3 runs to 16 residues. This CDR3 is CASKDLWDRATDTQYF.

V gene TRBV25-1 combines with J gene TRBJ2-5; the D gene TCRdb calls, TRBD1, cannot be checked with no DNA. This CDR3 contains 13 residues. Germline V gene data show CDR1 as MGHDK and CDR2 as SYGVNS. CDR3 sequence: CASSHDRRETQYF.

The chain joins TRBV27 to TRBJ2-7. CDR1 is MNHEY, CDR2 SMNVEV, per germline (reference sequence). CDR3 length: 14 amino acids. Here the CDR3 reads CASSWAVASYEQYF.

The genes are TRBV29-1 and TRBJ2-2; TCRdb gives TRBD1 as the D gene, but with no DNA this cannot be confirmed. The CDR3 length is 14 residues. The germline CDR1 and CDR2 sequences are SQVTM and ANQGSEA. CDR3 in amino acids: CSVGTTGVGGELFF.

The CDR3 spells CSARARPTGQGRADTQYF. The rearrangement joins TRBV20-1 to TRBJ2-3; the TCRdb D gene call, TRBD1, has no DNA to confirm it. The germline gives CDR1 DFQATT, CDR2 SNEGSKA (reference sequence). The CDR3 has 18 amino acids.

Here the CDR3 reads CASSSGRGGRETQYF. This sequence joins TRBV12-3 or TRBV12-4 and TRBJ2-5; the TRBD1 assignment by TCRdb is unverifiable without DNA. The CDR3 is 15 residues long.

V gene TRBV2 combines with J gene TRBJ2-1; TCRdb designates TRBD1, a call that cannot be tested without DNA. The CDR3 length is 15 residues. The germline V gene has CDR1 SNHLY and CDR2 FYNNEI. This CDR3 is CASSAGQGSSYEQFF. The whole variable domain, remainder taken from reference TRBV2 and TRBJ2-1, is EPEVTQTPSHQVTQMGQEVILRCVPISNHLYFYWYRQILGQKVEFLVSFYNNEISEKSEIFDDQFSVERPDGSNFTLKIRSTKLEDSAMYFCASSAGQGSSYEQFFGPGTRLTVL.

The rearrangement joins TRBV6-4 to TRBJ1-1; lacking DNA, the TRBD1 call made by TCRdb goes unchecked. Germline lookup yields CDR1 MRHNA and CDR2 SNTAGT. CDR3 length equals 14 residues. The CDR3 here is CASSVGAGVTEAFF.

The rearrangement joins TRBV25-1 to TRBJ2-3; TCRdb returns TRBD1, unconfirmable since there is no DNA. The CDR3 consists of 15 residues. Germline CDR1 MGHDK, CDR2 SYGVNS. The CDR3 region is CASSGRTGSTDTQYF.

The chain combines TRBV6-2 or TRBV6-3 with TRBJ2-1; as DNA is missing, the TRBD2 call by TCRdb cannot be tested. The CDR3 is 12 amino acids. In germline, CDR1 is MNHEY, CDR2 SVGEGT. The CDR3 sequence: CASSPGGDYRIF.